One sample yielded the 6 T cell receptor beta chains listed below, sequenced in a study of blood T cell repertoires in COVID-19. Sequenced by immunoSEQ multiplex PCR; TCRdb stores in-frame clones only, minus some. Found here are 150,000 to 200,000 clones, 87% of them singletons; the top ten hold roughly 3.6%. Sequenced input: peripheral blood. All receptors come from a young man with active or convalescent COVID-19.

The chain recombines TRBV5-1 with TRBJ2-1; no clear D. The germline gives CDR1 SGHRS, CDR2 YFSETQ. The CDR3 is 14 residues long. The V end was cut by 4 bases, the J end by 3 bases, with 11 bases between. This CDR3 reads CASSPEPNYNEQFF. CDR3 coding DNA: TGCGCCAGCAGCCCAGAACCGAACTACAATGAGCAGTTCTTC.

The chain uses TRBV11-3 and TRBJ2-1; D is uncertain. This CDR3 comprises 12 residues. V lost 5 bases and J 4 bases, leaving 6 bases between the germline ends. Germline V gene lookup returns CDR1 SGHNT and CDR2 YENEEA. The CDR3 region has the DNA TGTGCCAGCAGCCCAGGTTACAATGAGCAGTTCTTC. Translating gives CASSPGYNEQFF.

The V gene is TRBV7-9, the J gene TRBJ1-5; 10 bases line up with TRBD1. V shed 4 bases and J 4 bases; nucleotides not matched to a gene: 7. Germline assignment: CDR1 SEHNR and CDR2 FQNEAQ (reference sequence). The CDR3 runs 16 residues. Here the CDR3 reads CASSSGRTGGNQPQHF. The CDR3 coding sequence is TGTGCCAGCAGCTCTGGTAGGACAGGGGGGAATCAGCCCCAGCATTTT.

This chain uses TRBV28 with TRBJ2-2, with D maybe TRBD1 (5 bases). Germline lookup yields CDR1 MDHEN and CDR2 SYDVKM. Between the trimmed V and J ends, which lost 3 bases and 4 bases, there was a span of 12 bases. The CDR3 sequence is 15 residues long. CDR3 DNA sequence: TGTGCCAGCAGTTTTAGGGCAAGGGGCACCGGGGAGCTGTTTTTT. Translation: CASSFRARGTGELFF.

This chain uses TRBV7-9 with TRBJ2-1; 8 positions agree with TRBD1. CDR1 and CDR2 from the germline V gene are SEHNR and FQNEAQ (reference sequence). This CDR3 has 17 residues. Trimming cost V 4 bases and J 0 bases; bases outside gene matches: 8. Here the CDR3 DNA reads TGTGCCAGCAGCTCTAGTACGGACAGGGTCTCCTACAATGAGCAGTTCTTC. Its protein product is CASSSSTDRVSYNEQFF. Complete variable domain (other parts from reference TRBV7-9 and TRBJ2-1): DTGVSQNPRHKITKRGQNVTFRCDPISEHNRLYWYRQTLGQGPEFLTYFQNEAQLEKSRLLSDRFSAERPKGSFSTLEIQRTEQGDSAMYLCASSSSTDRVSYNEQFFGPGTRLTVL.

The chain joins TRBV15 to TRBJ2-7, with 11 bases that match TRBD2. The CDR3 runs to 18 residues. Germline V gene data show CDR1 as LNHNV and CDR2 as YYDKDF (reference sequence). J lost 0 bases, V lost 0 bases, and 7 bases had no gene match. CDR3 in DNA: TGTGCCACCAGCAGAGATGGTCGGCTAGCGGGGGGCTCCTACGAGCAGTACTTC. Its translation is CATSRDGRLAGGSYEQYF.